The subject of this entry is one TCR beta chain. What it binds is unknown. The data originate from a study of blood T cells in healthy people across ages. Study-level findings and limits: Whereas aged donors had fewer naive CD4+ cells, long-lived donors had more of them and higher diversity.

Together with a sample-barcoded 5' primer, a J-beta primer mix was included in a second PCR lasting about 7 to 12 cycles. TCRdb re-analysed the 5' RACE reads in MiXCR, keeping a single row per CDR3 protein. Among some 1 million distinct CDR3 sequences listed, 45% were seen once. Every donor gave about 9 milliliters of peripheral blood. The CDR3 length is 16 residues. J lost 3 bases, V lost 5 bases, and 10 bases had no gene match. Germline values: CDR1 SGHVS, CDR2 FQNEAQ. The TCR was taken from a woman aged 55-75 years in good health. The V and J genes are TRBV7-8 and TRBJ1-1; 9 bases match TRBD1. The sequenced sample consisted of blood. The CDR3 region is CASSQQGQGGHTEAFF. The CDR3 coding sequence is TGTGCCAGCAGCCAGCAGGGACAGGGTGGGCACACTGAAGCTTTCTTT. Full variable domain (rest looked up from reference TRBV7-8 and TRBJ1-1): GAGVSQSPRYKVAKRGQDVALRCDPISGHVSLFWYQQALGQGPEFLTYFQNEAQLDKSGLPSDRFFAERPEGSVSTLKIQRTQQEDSAVYLCASSQQGQGGHTEAFFGQGTRLTVV.